One sample yielded the 22 T cell receptor beta chains listed below, sequenced in a study of cytomegalovirus exposure and HLA in healthy donors. Primers: 60 Vbeta forward and 13 Jbeta reverse. This table comes from immunoSEQ multiplex PCR, and its TCRdb copy is limited to in-frame clones, with some not included. The sample carries some 160,000 clones, 75% to 85% recorded once. The source material was PBMCs. The origin of the receptors is a man in his fifties in good health and CMV-seropositive.

The chain has TRBV6-1 and TRBJ1-4; no definite D call. Looked up from germline, CDR1 is MNHNS and CDR2 is SASEGT. The germline V and J ends were trimmed by 4 bases and 6 bases, with 12 bases remaining between them. The CDR3 contains 14 residues. The DNA for the CDR3 is TGTGCCAGCAGTGGGTGGGAGATGGATGAAAAACTGTTTTTT. Its protein is CASSGWEMDEKLFF.

The chain has TRBV9 and TRBJ1-2; TRBD1 aligns across 7 bases. The CDR3 extends over 13 amino acids. V was pared by 4 bases and J by 3 bases, with 3 bases of the junction left unmatched. Germline loops: CDR1 SGDLS, CDR2 YYNGEE. The CDR3 nucleotides are TGTGCCAGCAGCCCAACAGGGGACTATGGCTACACCTTC. Its protein is CASSPTGDYGYTF.

V gene TRBV5-4 combines with J gene TRBJ1-2; D is possibly TRBD1 (5 bases). The CDR3 loop spans 13 amino acids. The V gene's germline CDR1 is SGHNT and CDR2 YYREEE (reference sequence). Between the trimmed V and J ends, which lost 3 bases and 8 bases, there was a span of 14 bases. Here the CDR3 DNA reads TGTGCCAGCAGCTCCCAGGGATCCGGCGGCTACACCTTC. It translates to CASSSQGSGGYTF.

J is TRBJ2-1 and V is TRBV7-3, with TRBD2 matching over 12 bases. J was trimmed by 0 bases and V by 7 bases; bases with no gene match: 10. Germline CDR1 is SGHTA and CDR2 is FQGTGA. CDR3 length: 18 amino acids. The CDR3 reads CASKGYGLAGSSYNEQFF. The CDR3 DNA follows: TGTGCCAGCAAGGGATACGGACTAGCGGGAAGCTCCTACAATGAGCAGTTCTTC.

This sequence joins TRBV5-6 and TRBJ2-7, with 13 bases matching TRBD2. Looked up from germline, CDR1 is SGHDT and CDR2 is YYEEEE. Trimming at V came to 4 bases and at J to 6 bases, leaving 4 bases not matched to a gene. The CDR3 runs 14 residues. CDR3 bases: TGTGCCAGCAGCCGACGACTAGCGGGAGGCGAGCAGTACGTC. It translates to CASSRRLAGGEQYV.

The V call is TRBV27, the J call TRBJ2-5; 11 nucleotides match TRBD2. V gave up 2 bases and J gave up 4 bases; unmatched junction bases: 3. The CDR3 is 15 residues long. Germline V gives CDR1 MNHEY, CDR2 SMNVEV (reference sequence). The CDR3 reads CASSLRLAGGETQYF. The DNA of the CDR3 is TGTGCCAGCAGTTTAAGGCTAGCGGGAGGAGAGACCCAGTACTTC.

The gene calls are TRBV18 and TRBJ1-1; 7 bases line up with TRBD1. V lost 3 bases to trimming and J lost 5 bases; unmatched junction nucleotides: 6. Germline V gene data show CDR1 as KGHSH and CDR2 as LQKENI. This CDR3 comprises 14 residues. Here the CDR3 DNA reads TGTGCCAGCTCACCGCGGCAGGGGGTAACTGAAGCTTTCTTT. Its translation: CASSPRQGVTEAFF. The entire variable domain, with the rest obtained from reference TRBV18 and TRBJ1-1, is as follows: NAGVMQNPRHLVRRRGQEARLRCSPMKGHSHVYWYRQLPEEGLKFMVYLQKENIIDESGMPKERFSAEFPKEGPSILRIQQVVRGDSAAYFCASSPRQGVTEAFFGQGTRLTVV.

CDR3 sequence (DNA): TGCGCCAGCAGCCACCAGATACCGGGACAGGGACAAAACATTCAGTACTTC. This gives the protein CASSHQIPGQGQNIQYF. The genes are TRBV5-1 and TRBJ2-4; 9 nucleotides match TRBD1. Looked up from germline, CDR1 is SGHRS and CDR2 is YFSETQ. The CDR3 contains 17 residues. V dropped 4 bases and J dropped 5; count of bases not matched to a gene: 13.

This clone has a handful of counts. J is TRBJ1-5 and V is TRBV6-1, with TRBD1 as a possible D gene (5 bases). Trimming cost V 2 bases and J 7 bases, with 12 bases left between them. The CDR3 runs to 14 residues. CDR1 and CDR2 from the germline V gene are MNHNS and SASEGT. The CDR3, as DNA: TGTGCCAGCAGTGAAACAAGGGGAAGACAGCCCCAGCATTTT. As protein: CASSETRGRQPQHF.

CDR3 in amino acids: CASSIGAGRAEAFF. CDR3 nucleotides: TGTGCCAGTAGTATAGGCGCAGGGAGGGCTGAAGCTTTCTTT. This sequence joins TRBV19 and TRBJ1-1; D is perhaps TRBD1 (5 bases). Deletions cut 1 base from V and 6 bases from J, with 12 bases between. The CDR3 is 14 residues long. Germline V gene lookup returns CDR1 LNHDA and CDR2 SQIVND (reference sequence).

This clone was seen a handful of times. This rearrangement joins TRBV19 to TRBJ1-1, with TRBD1 as a possible D gene (5 bases). The germline V gene has CDR1 LNHDA and CDR2 SQIVND (reference sequence). Trimming removed 5 bases from V and 0 bases from J, with 13 bases in between. This CDR3 has 15 amino acids. The CDR3 spells CASSQGHIMNTEAFF. In DNA, the CDR3 is TGTGCCAGTAGTCAAGGACATATTATGAACACTGAAGCTTTCTTT.

The chain employs TRBV6-1 and TRBJ1-5; TRBD1 matches 9 bases. Germline-derived CDR1 and CDR2 are MNHNS and SASEGT. The junction had 3 bases not matched to a gene; V was cut back by 5 bases and J by 1 base. The CDR3 covers 15 residues. The CDR3: CASSPGQGSNQPQHF. CDR3 sequence (DNA): TGTGCCAGCAGTCCGGGACAGGGAAGCAATCAGCCCCAGCATTTT.

The chain recombines TRBV14 with TRBJ1-1; D may be TRBD1 (6 bases). This CDR3 region has 15 residues. V was shortened by 4 bases and J by 3 bases, with 15 bases between the two germline ends. Germline CDR1 SGHDN, CDR2 FVKESK. Here the CDR3 DNA reads TGTGCCAGCAGCCGAATACAGGGAGGGGACACTGAAGCTTTCTTT. This gives the protein CASSRIQGGDTEAFF.

V usage is TRBV9 and J usage is TRBJ2-1; TRBD2 is a possible D gene (6 bases). The CDR3 extends over 15 amino acids. Germline CDR1 and CDR2: SGDLS and YYNGEE. Trimming removed 4 bases from V and 6 bases from J, with 17 bases in between. The CDR3 region is CASSSRLGLGNEQFF. DNA of the CDR3: TGTGCCAGCAGCTCCCGACTAGGACTTGGCAATGAGCAGTTCTTC.

The chain is built from TRBV30 and TRBJ2-1; D is unclear. The ends were cut back, 1 base at V and 4 bases at J, with 11 bases in the middle. The CDR3 sequence is 14 residues long. The germline V gene encodes CDR1 GTSNPN and CDR2 SVGIG (reference sequence). CDR3 sequence reads: CAWSALATYNEQFF. The CDR3, as DNA: TGTGCCTGGAGTGCGTTAGCCACTTACAATGAGCAGTTCTTC.

The chain uses TRBV27 and TRBJ2-7, with D maybe TRBD1 (5 bases). V was trimmed by 5 bases and J by 7 bases, leaving 15 bases between them. This CDR3 is built from 13 residues. CDR1 and CDR2 from the germline V gene are MNHEY and SMNVEV (reference sequence). Here the CDR3 reads CASSPLGPGEQYV. The CDR3 nucleotides are TGTGCCAGCAGTCCTCTAGGGCCAGGGGAGCAGTACGTC.

The gene calls are TRBV5-1 and TRBJ2-7; 7 bases are a match to TRBD1. This CDR3 region has 15 residues. From germline, CDR1 is SGHRS and CDR2 YFSETQ. V trimming: 1 base; J trimming: 7 bases; junction bases outside the gene matches: 11. CDR3 DNA sequence: TGCGCCAGCAGCTTGCACGGAATAACAGGGGAAGAGCAGTACTTC. Its protein product is CASSLHGITGEEQYF.

The CDR3 sequence: CASSETPGQVLLPQHF. In DNA form, the CDR3 reads TGCGCCAGCAGCGAAACCCCGGGACAGGTACTTTTGCCCCAGCATTTT. The rearrangement links TRBV5-1 to TRBJ1-5, with 8 bases lining up with TRBD1. The germline CDR1 and CDR2 sequences are SGHRS and YFSETQ. Trimming cost V 4 bases and J 9 bases; bases outside gene matches: 15. CDR3 length: 16 residues.

This clone showed up just a few times. V gene TRBV25-1 combines with J gene TRBJ2-3; D remains unclear. Germline CDR1 reads MGHDK; CDR2 reads SYGVNS. There are 11 residues in the CDR3. The germline V and J ends were trimmed by 4 bases and 5 bases, with 4 bases remaining between them. The CDR3 DNA reads TGTGCCAGCAGTGGGCTAGATACGCAGTATTTT. It encodes CASSGLDTQYF.

This clone was found once. The chain couples TRBV30 to TRBJ2-2, with 16 bases aligning to TRBD2. Germline assignment: CDR1 GTSNPN and CDR2 SVGIG (reference sequence). The CDR3 spans 22 residues. CDR3 in DNA: TGTGCTACCCCCCCCGGGACTAGCGGGAGGGGCGTCACGAGCGCGAACACCGGGGAGCTGTTTTTT. Its protein product is CATPPGTSGRGVTSANTGELFF.

The chain joins TRBV5-4 to TRBJ2-5; 7 bases are a match to TRBD1. The CDR3 consists of 13 residues. The V segment lost 4 bases and the J segment 3 bases; nucleotides outside the gene matches: 3. CDR1 is SGHNT, CDR2 YYREEE, per germline (reference sequence). CDR3 loop: CASSRDREETQYF. CDR3 DNA: TGTGCCAGCAGCCGGGACAGAGAAGAGACCCAGTACTTC.

The J gene is TRBJ1-4, the V gene TRBV7-6, with 8 bases matching TRBD1. The V and J ends lost 5 bases and 7 bases, in that order; junction bases with no gene match: 6. Looked up from germline, CDR1 is SGHVS and CDR2 is FNYEAQ. The CDR3 contains 14 residues. The CDR3 region has the DNA TGTGCCAGCAGCCCCGAGACAGGGGCTGAAAAACTGTTTTTT. As protein: CASSPETGAEKLFF. Looking up the rest from reference TRBV7-6 and TRBJ1-4 gives the full variable domain: GAGVSQSPRYKVTKRGQDVALRCDPISGHVSLYWYRQALGQGPEFLTYFNYEAQQDKSGLPNDRFSAERPEGSISTLTIQRTEQRDSAMYRCASSPETGAEKLFFGSGTQLSVL.